Given below is one T cell receptor beta chain in context. TCRdb re-analysed the RT-PCR reads in MiXCR, keeping a single row per CDR3 protein. The sample shows about 680,000 distinct CDR3 sequences, 14% of them seen only once. The V gene's germline CDR1 is MGHDK and CDR2 SYGVNS. V shed 2 bases and J shed 5 bases, with 15 bases lying between them. The CDR3 contains 15 residues. This sequence was found in a female donor in good health, serving as a healthy control. Sample: memory CD4+ T cells from blood. The gene calls are TRBV25-1 and TRBJ2-5; D might be TRBD1 or TRBD2, each matching 5 bases. CDR3 sequence: CASSEPGARDETQYF. CDR3 DNA sequence: TGTGCCAGCAGTGAACCCGGGGCTAGGGATGAGACCCAGTACTTC.